The 15 T cell receptor beta chains presented below share a single source sample, sequenced in a study (dated by TCRdb to the mid-2010s). Receptor libraries were prepared by RT-PCR. Data came from an Illumina MiSeq. TCRdb's own reprocessing of the public reads used fastp at Q25 and MiXCR and kept productive beta chains. Rows are combined by CDR3 protein, so each entry shows the most common genes and DNA. Recorded for this sample are almost 700,000 distinct CDR3 sequences; 14% of them occurred a single time. The ten largest clones add up to just over 3.5% of the sample. Sequenced material: memory CD4+ T cells from blood. The receptors here all came from a female donor in good health, serving as a healthy control.

This clonotype was counted between two and nine times. The chain uses TRBV29-1 and TRBJ1-4; D is ambiguous. The CDR3 length is 13 residues. Trimming removed 6 bases from V and 1 base from J, with 9 bases in between. Germline V CDR1 and CDR2: SQVTM, ANQGSEA. The CDR3 sequence: CSVEHGTNEKLFF. The DNA of the CDR3 is TGCAGCGTCGAACATGGAACTAATGAAAAACTGTTTTTT.

This clonotype occurred many times. This chain connects TRBV2 to TRBJ2-7; 10 bases are a match to TRBD1. The V gene end was trimmed by 4 bases and the J gene end by 3 bases; junction bases not matched to a gene: 3. This CDR3 contains 14 residues. Germline CDR1 SNHLY, CDR2 FYNNEI. The CDR3 region is CASSGDRGNYEQYF. The DNA for the CDR3 is TGTGCCAGCAGTGGGGACAGGGGTAACTACGAGCAGTACTTC.

The chain recombines TRBV20-1 with TRBJ2-5, with TRBD1 matching over 7 bases. Trimming cost V 5 bases and J 4 bases; bases outside gene matches: 10. CDR1 is DFQATT, CDR2 SNEGSKA, per germline (reference sequence). This CDR3 spans 14 amino acids. CDR3 residues: CSAPGQPLPETQYF. As DNA, the CDR3 is TGCAGTGCTCCGGGACAGCCACTTCCAGAGACCCAGTACTTC.

The chain couples TRBV20-1 to TRBJ2-2; no clear D gene. CDR3 size: 14 residues. The germline CDR1 and CDR2 sequences are DFQATT and SNEGSKA (reference sequence). V was clipped by 6 bases and J by 6 bases, with 17 bases between them. The CDR3 nucleotides are TGCAGTGCCCTGGACCCCCAGGCTCCCGGGGAGCTGTTTTTT. Amino acids: CSALDPQAPGELFF.

In this sample, this clonotype turned up a few times. This rearrangement joins TRBV4-1 to TRBJ2-1; 10 nucleotides agree with TRBD2. The J segment lost 7 bases and the V segment lost 4 bases, leaving 10 bases of the junction unmatched. Per the germline V gene, CDR1 is MGHRA and CDR2 is YSYEKL. The CDR3 covers 16 residues. Here the CDR3 reads CASSREASGSVNEQFF. CDR3 bases: TGCGCCAGCAGCCGGGAGGCTAGCGGGAGTGTGAATGAGCAGTTCTTC.

This clonotype was counted a few times. This chain connects TRBV20-1 to TRBJ1-6; 8 bases match TRBD1. V lost 5 bases to trimming and J lost 10 bases; unmatched junction nucleotides: 7. The CDR3 loop spans 13 amino acids. The germline CDR1 and CDR2 sequences are DFQATT and SNEGSKA (reference sequence). As DNA, the CDR3 is TGCAGTGCTTCCCGGGACAGGAACTCACCCCTCCACTTT. It encodes CSASRDRNSPLHF.

In its sample, this clonotype was seen many times. The junction shows a germline mismatch at one end, possibly a read error. V usage is TRBV7-7 and J usage is TRBJ2-5; 7 bases align to TRBD1. This CDR3 contains 14 residues. Germline CDR1 reads SSHAT; CDR2 reads FNYEAQ (reference sequence). For the CDR3, the DNA is TGTGCTAGCAGCCAAGGGACAGCCCAAGAGACCCAGTACTTC. Protein: CASSQGTAQETQYF. Looking up the rest from reference TRBV7-7 and TRBJ2-5 gives the full variable domain: GAGVSQSPRYKVTKRGQDVTLRCDPISSHATLYWYQQALGQGPEFLTYFNYEAQPDKSGLPSDRFSAERPEGSISTLTIQRTEQRDSAMYRCASSQGTAQETQYFGPGTRLLVL.

The chain has TRBV19 and TRBJ2-2; D is unresolved. Germline V gene data show CDR1 as LNHDA and CDR2 as SQIVND (reference sequence). V dropped 9 bases and J dropped 2 bases, with 13 bases sitting between them. There are 14 residues in the CDR3. CDR3 bases: TGTGCCAGCCGCCACCTGACTAACACCGGGGAGCTGTTTTTT. Amino acids: CASRHLTNTGELFF.

The chain has TRBV3-1 and TRBJ2-7, with D maybe TRBD2 (5 bases). V lost 1 base to trimming and J lost 3 bases, with 13 bases between them. Germline-derived CDR1 and CDR2 are LGHDT and YNNKEL (reference sequence). This CDR3 is 15 amino acids long. CDR3 region: CASSQALGGYYEQYF. As DNA, the CDR3 is TGTGCCAGCAGCCAAGCATTAGGAGGATACTACGAGCAGTACTTC.

This chain joins TRBV19 and TRBJ1-2; 8 nucleotides match TRBD1. Germline V gene sequence: CDR1 LNHDA, CDR2 SQIVND (reference sequence). Germline trimming cut 5 bases from V and 7 bases from J; bases unmatched to any gene: 9. The CDR3 runs 14 residues. This CDR3 reads CASSPSDRGGGYTF. CDR3 nucleotide sequence: TGTGCCAGTAGTCCGTCTGACAGGGGAGGTGGCTACACCTTC.

This clonotype showed up many times. The chain uses TRBV6-5 and TRBJ1-5, with D perhaps TRBD1 (6 bases). This CDR3 contains 12 residues. Looked up from germline, CDR1 is MNHEY and CDR2 is SVGAGI. The V end was cut by 6 bases, the J end by 5 bases, with 8 bases between. The CDR3 coding sequence is TGTGCCAGCAGGTCAGGGGATCAGCCCCAGCATTTT. It translates to CASRSGDQPQHF.

The rearrangement links TRBV7-2 to TRBJ1-2, with D hard to call. Germline CDR1 SGHTA, CDR2 FQGNSA. V lost 4 bases to trimming and J lost 0 bases, with 9 bases between them. The CDR3 loop spans 14 amino acids. Here the CDR3 DNA reads TGTGCCAGCAGCTACCAACTTGCTAACTATGGCTACACCTTC. It translates to CASSYQLANYGYTF.

The gene calls are TRBV20-1 and TRBJ2-1, with 11 bases that match TRBD2. The germline CDR1 and CDR2 sequences are DFQATT and SNEGSKA (reference sequence). This CDR3 contains 16 residues. Losses at the gene ends were 1 base for V and 4 bases for J; bases not matched to a gene: 6. The CDR3 loop is CSARAGLADLYNEQFF. Here the CDR3 DNA reads TGCAGTGCTAGAGCGGGACTAGCGGACCTATACAATGAGCAGTTCTTC.

The chain is built from TRBV29-1 and TRBJ1-5; D is undetermined. V gave up 7 bases and J gave up 1 base, with 8 bases separating them. The CDR3 has 12 amino acids. Germline values: CDR1 SQVTM, CDR2 ANQGSEA. CDR3 amino acids: CSGGNSNQPQHF. The CDR3, as DNA: TGCAGCGGCGGGAACAGCAATCAGCCCCAGCATTTT.

This clonotype came up many times. V gene TRBV4-3 combines with J gene TRBJ2-1; TRBD2 aligns across 13 bases. The J segment lost 6 bases and the V segment lost 1 base, leaving 6 bases of the junction unmatched. This CDR3 contains 17 residues. CDR1 LGHNA and CDR2 YSLEER come from the germline V gene. The CDR3 DNA sequence: TGCGCCAGCAGCCAAGTCTTGCGACTAGCGGGAGGCAATGAGCAGTTCTTC. Protein product: CASSQVLRLAGGNEQFF.